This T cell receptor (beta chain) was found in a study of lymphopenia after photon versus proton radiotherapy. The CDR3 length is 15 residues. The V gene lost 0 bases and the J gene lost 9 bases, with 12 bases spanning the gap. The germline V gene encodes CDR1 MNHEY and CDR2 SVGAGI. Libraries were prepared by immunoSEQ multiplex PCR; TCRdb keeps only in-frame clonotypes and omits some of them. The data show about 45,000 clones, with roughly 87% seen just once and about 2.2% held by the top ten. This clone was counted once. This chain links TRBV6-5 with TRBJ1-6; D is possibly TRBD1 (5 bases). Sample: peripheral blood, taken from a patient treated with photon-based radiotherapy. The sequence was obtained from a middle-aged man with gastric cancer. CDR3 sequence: CASSYSTAFGSPLHF. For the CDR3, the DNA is TGTGCCAGCAGTTACTCGACAGCCTTCGGTTCACCCCTCCACTTT.